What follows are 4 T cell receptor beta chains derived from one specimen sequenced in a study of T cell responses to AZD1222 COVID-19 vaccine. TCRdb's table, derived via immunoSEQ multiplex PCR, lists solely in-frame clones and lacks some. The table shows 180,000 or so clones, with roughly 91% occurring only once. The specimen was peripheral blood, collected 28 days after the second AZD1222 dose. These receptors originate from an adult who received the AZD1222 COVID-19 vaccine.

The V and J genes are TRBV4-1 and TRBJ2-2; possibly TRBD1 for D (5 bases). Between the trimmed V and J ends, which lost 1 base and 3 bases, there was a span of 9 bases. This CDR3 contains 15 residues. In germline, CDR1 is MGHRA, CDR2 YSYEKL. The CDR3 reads CASSQARAHTGELFF. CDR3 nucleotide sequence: TGCGCCAGCAGCCAAGCCAGGGCCCACACCGGGGAGCTGTTTTTT.

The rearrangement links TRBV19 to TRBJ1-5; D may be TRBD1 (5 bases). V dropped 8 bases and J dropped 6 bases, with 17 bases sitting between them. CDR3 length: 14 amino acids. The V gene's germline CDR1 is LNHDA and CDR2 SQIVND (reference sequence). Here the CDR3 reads CASVGFGGGQPQHF. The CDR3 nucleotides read TGTGCCAGTGTTGGTTTCGGGGGAGGTCAGCCCCAGCATTTT.

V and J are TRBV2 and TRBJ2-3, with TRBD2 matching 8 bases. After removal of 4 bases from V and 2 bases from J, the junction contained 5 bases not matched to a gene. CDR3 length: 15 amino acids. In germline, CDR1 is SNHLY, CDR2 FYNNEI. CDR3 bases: TGTGCCAGCAGTGTCGGAGCGGGAGACACAGATACGCAGTATTTT. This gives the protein CASSVGAGDTDTQYF.

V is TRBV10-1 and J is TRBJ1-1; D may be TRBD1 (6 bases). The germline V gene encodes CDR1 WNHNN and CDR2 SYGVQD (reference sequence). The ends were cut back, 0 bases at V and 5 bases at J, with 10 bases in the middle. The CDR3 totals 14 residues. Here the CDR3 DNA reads TGCGCCAGCAGTGAGTCGCGGGGGGCTACTGAAGCTTTCTTT. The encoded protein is CASSESRGATEAFF.